The entry below describes one TCR beta chain. Its specificity is not known. The data were obtained in a study of shared clonotypes between healthy human individuals. Whole-study results and caveats: It was the few donors that limited the genetic and exposure-history diversity represented.

Free of recent acute infections or vaccinations, the donors were healthy HIV-negative adults. The method was immunoSEQ multiplex PCR; TCRdb's version includes in-frame clones alone and lacks a portion of them. The data contain millions of clones, 85% to 95% of them singletons. The CDR3 totals 14 residues. CDR1 and CDR2 (germline): SQVTM, ANQGSEA. The ends lost 0 bases at V and 4 bases at J; junction bases unmatched: 5. The material sequenced was naive CD4+ T cells from PBMCs. Documented subset: CD45RA+ positively selected. The sequence was collected from a man between 18 and 29 years old in good health. Some clones in this sample may be carry-over from other donors' samples. The chain is built from TRBV29-1 and TRBJ1-1; 7 bases agree with TRBD1. The CDR3 sequence is CSVEERGHGTEAFF. For the CDR3, the DNA is TGCAGCGTTGAAGAGAGGGGGCATGGCACTGAAGCTTTCTTT.